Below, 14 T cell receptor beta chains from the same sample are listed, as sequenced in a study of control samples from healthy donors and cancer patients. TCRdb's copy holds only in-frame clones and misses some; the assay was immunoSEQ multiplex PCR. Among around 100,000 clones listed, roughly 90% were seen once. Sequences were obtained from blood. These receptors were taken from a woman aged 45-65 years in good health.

Here the CDR3 reads CSASPPGPSYNSPLHF. DNA for the CDR3: TGCAGTGCGAGTCCGCCCGGGCCCTCCTATAATTCACCCCTCCACTTT. This chain links TRBV20-1 with TRBJ1-6; D gene unclear. The CDR3 contains 16 residues. From germline, CDR1 is DFQATT and CDR2 SNEGSKA (reference sequence). Trimming pared 6 bases from V and 0 bases from J, leaving 15 bases between.

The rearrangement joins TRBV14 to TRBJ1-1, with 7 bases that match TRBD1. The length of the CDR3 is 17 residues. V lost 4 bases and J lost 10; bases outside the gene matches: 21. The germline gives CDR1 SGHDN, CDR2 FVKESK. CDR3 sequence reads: CASSPPREDRLWRGAFF. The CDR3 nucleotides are TGTGCCAGCAGCCCCCCCAGAGAGGACAGGCTCTGGCGGGGAGCTTTCTTT.

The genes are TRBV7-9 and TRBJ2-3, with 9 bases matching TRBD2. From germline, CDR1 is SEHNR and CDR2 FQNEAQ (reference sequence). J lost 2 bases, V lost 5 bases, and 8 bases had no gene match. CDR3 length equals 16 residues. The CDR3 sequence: CASSRRASGVTDTQYF. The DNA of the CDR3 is TGTGCCAGCAGCCGAAGGGCTAGCGGGGTCACAGATACGCAGTATTTT.

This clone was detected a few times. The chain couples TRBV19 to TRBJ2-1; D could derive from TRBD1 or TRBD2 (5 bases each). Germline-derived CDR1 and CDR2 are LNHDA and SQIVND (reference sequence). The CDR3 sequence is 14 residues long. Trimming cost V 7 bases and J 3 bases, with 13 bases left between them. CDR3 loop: CASTPGRDYNEQFF. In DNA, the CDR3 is TGTGCCAGTACCCCGGGACGGGACTACAATGAGCAGTTCTTC.

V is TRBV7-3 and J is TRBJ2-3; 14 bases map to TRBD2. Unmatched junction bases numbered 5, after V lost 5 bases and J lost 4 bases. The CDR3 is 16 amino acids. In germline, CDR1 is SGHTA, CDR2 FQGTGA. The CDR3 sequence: CASSLRGLAGADTQYF. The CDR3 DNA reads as TGTGCCAGCAGCCTACGGGGACTAGCGGGAGCAGATACGCAGTATTTT. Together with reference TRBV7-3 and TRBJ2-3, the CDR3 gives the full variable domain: GAGVSQTPSNKVTEKGKYVELRCDPISGHTALYWYRQSLGQGPEFLIYFQGTGAADDSGLPNDRFFAVRPEGSVSTLKIQRTERGDSAVYLCASSLRGLAGADTQYFGPGTRLTVL.

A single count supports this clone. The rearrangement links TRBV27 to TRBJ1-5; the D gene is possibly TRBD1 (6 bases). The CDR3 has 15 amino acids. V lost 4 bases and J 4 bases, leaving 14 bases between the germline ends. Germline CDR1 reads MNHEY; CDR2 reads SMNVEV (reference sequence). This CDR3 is CASSSYRVGNQPQHF. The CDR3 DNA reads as TGTGCCAGCAGTTCGTACAGGGTGGGTAATCAGCCCCAGCATTTT.

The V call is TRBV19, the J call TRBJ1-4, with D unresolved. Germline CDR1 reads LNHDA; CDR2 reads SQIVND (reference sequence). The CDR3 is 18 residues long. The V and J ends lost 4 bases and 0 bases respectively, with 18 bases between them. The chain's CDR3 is CASSKRAGIGATNEKLFF. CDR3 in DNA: TGTGCCAGTAGTAAACGCGCAGGAATAGGAGCAACTAATGAAAAACTGTTTTTT.

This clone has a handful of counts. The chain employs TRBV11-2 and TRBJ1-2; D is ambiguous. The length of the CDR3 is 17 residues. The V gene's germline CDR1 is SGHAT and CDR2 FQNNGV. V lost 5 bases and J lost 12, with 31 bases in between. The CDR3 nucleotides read TGTGCCAGCAGCCTTCGAAATAGCCCCCTGGCAGGACCCCTCGACACCTTC. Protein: CASSLRNSPLAGPLDTF.

The CDR3 here is CASSLSGARDNSPLHF. CDR3 DNA: TGTGCCAGCAGCTTATCCGGGGCCAGGGATAATTCACCCCTCCACTTT. J is TRBJ1-6 and V is TRBV7-2; D may be TRBD1 (5 bases). Trimming left V 2 bases short and J 5 bases short, with 13 bases between. Germline V CDR1 and CDR2: SGHTA, FQGNSA. This CDR3 comprises 16 residues.

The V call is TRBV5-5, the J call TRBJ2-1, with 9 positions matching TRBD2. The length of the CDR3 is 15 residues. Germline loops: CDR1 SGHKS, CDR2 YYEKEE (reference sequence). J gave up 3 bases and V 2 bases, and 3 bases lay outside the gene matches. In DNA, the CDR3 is TGTGCCAGCAGCTTAGCGGGGGGAATCTACAATGAGCAGTTCTTC. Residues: CASSLAGGIYNEQFF. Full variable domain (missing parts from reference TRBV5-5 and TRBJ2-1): DAGVTQSPTHLIKTRGQQVTLRCSPISGHKSVSWYQQVLGQGPQFIFQYYEKEERGRGNFPDRFSARQFPNYSSELNVNALLLGDSALYLCASSLAGGIYNEQFFGPGTRLTVL.

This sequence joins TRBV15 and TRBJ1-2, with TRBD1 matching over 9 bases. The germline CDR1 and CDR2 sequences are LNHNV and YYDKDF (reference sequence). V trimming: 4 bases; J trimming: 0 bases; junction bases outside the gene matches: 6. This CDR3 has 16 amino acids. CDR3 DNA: TGTGCCACCAGCACAATACAGGGGGCCTCTAACTATGGCTACACCTTC. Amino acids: CATSTIQGASNYGYTF.

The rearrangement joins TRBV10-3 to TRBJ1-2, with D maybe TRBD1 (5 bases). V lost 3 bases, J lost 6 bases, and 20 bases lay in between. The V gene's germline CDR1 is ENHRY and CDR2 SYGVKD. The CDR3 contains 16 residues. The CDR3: CAISDDISDPGNGYTF. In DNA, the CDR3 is TGTGCCATCAGTGATGATATAAGTGATCCAGGGAATGGCTACACCTTC.

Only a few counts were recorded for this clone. The CDR3 coding sequence is TGCGCCAGCACGGCTAGCGGAGAGACGAACACCGGGGAGCTGTTTTTT. Translated: CASTASGETNTGELFF. The chain joins TRBV23-1 to TRBJ2-2, with TRBD2 matching 7 bases. TRBV23-1 is sorted into the ORF group, with uncertain function. The CDR3 contains 16 residues. The V and J ends lost 7 bases and 0 bases, in that order; junction bases with no gene match: 8.

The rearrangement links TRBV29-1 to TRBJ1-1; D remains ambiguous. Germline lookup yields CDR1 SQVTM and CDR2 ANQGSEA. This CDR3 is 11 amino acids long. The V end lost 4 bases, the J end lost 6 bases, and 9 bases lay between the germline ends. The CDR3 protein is CSVGGYAEAFF. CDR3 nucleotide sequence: TGCAGCGTTGGAGGGTACGCTGAAGCTTTCTTT.